This T cell receptor (beta chain) originates from a study of monozygotic twins with inflammatory bowel disease. With the 5' RACE reads reprocessed, TCRdb shows one record per CDR3 protein and no DNA. The table lists approximately 400,000 distinct CDR3 sequences. CDR1 and CDR2 (germline): DFQATT, SNEGSKA (reference sequence). The CDR3 contains 15 residues. The chain has TRBV20-1 and TRBJ1-1. The TCR originated in a human donor with ulcerative colitis or Crohn's disease, or a healthy co-twin of an affected twin (not recorded which). Material: blood. CDR3 residues: CKARGSTGVRTEAFF.